The table lists the clone carrying this T cell receptor (beta chain) with many counts. Its target is unknown. Amplified TCR beta CDR3 regions derived from RNA transcripts. The HTBI primer set drove a first-round RT-PCR of the TCR CDR3. From the multiplex PCR reads, TCRdb called clonotypes with MiXCR, one entry per CDR3 protein. The table shows around 700,000 distinct CDR3 sequences, with over 15% occurring only once. These data originate in a study of T cells in Graves' hyperthyroidism and ophthalmopathy. Study in general: Peripheral blood sampling occurred at initial diagnosis, before any treatment. Study-level results: Among thyroid clonotypes expanded above 0.001, most also appeared in blood.

V shed 5 bases and J shed 5 bases, with 24 bases lying between them. There are 17 residues in the CDR3. Germline values: CDR1 SGHAT, CDR2 FQNNGV. Sequencing was done on a sample of blood. The chain has TRBV11-2 and TRBJ2-5; a weak D match, TRBD2 (7 bases). The source is a woman in her 50s with Graves' hyperthyroidism that later progressed to Graves' ophthalmopathy. The CDR3: CASSTVVRGPRGETQYF. CDR3 sequence (DNA): TGTGCCAGCAGCACCGTGGTGCGGGGGCCGCGCGGGGAGACCCAGTACTTC.